This T cell receptor (beta chain) was found in a study of cytomegalovirus exposure and HLA in healthy donors. The CDR3 sequence is 13 residues long. V lost 6 bases and J lost 1, with 7 bases in between. The germline V gene encodes CDR1 SGHRS and CDR2 YFSETQ. Primers: 60 Vbeta forward and 13 Jbeta reverse. Sequenced by immunoSEQ multiplex PCR; TCRdb stores in-frame clones only, minus some. Seen here are 150,000 to 200,000 clones, over 70% observed once, and the top ten hold 1.4% to 1.5%. Whole-study results and caveats: Follow-up analysis later connected one missense variant in DCLRE1C with trimming of TCR beta V- and J-genes. CMV serostatus alone was available as immune exposure information.

Details on this clone: Its specificity is unknown.

Material for sequencing was PBMCs. The clonotype originates from a woman aged 25-40 years in good health and CMV-seropositive. J is TRBJ2-2 and V is TRBV5-1; unclear D gene. The CDR3 nucleotides are TGCGCCAGCACCCGACAGAACACCGGGGAGCTGTTTTTT. Its protein product is CASTRQNTGELFF.